Following are 31 T cell receptor beta chains from one sample sequenced in a study of Graves' ophthalmopathy and Graves' hyperthyroidism. RNA transcripts were the template, and TCR beta CDR3 regions were amplified from them. First-round RT-PCR with HTBI primers preceded a second-round multiplex PCR. TCRdb reanalysed the multiplex PCR reads using MiXCR and keeps one entry per CDR3 protein. The table lists about 220,000 distinct CDR3 sequences, around a fifth of them singletons. The sequenced material came from peripheral blood. These receptors all come from a woman aged 45 to 65 with Graves' ophthalmopathy.

The chain links TRBV6-2 or TRBV6-3 to TRBJ1-5; D remains ambiguous. The V end was cut by 0 bases, the J end by 6 bases, with 9 bases between. This CDR3 region has 14 residues. From germline, CDR1 is MNHEY and CDR2 SVGEGT. The CDR3 nucleotides are TGTGCCAGCAGTTACTCATATCCCTCTCAGCCCCAGCATTTT. Its translation: CASSYSYPSQPQHF.

This clonotype appeared many times. The CDR3: CASSPQDTNQPQHF. The CDR3 DNA reads as TGTGCCAGCAGTCCCCAAGACACCAATCAGCCCCAGCATTTT. This rearrangement joins TRBV12-3 or TRBV12-4 to TRBJ1-5; D is undetermined. The CDR3 runs to 14 residues. Trimming stripped 5 bases from V and 3 bases from J, with 11 bases between.

The V gene is TRBV5-1, the J gene TRBJ1-5, with a tentative D call TRBD1 (6 bases). V lost 4 bases and J 1 base, leaving 18 bases between the germline ends. CDR3 length: 17 amino acids. Germline V lookup: CDR1 SGHRS, CDR2 YFSETQ. The CDR3 nucleotides read TGCGCCAGCAGCCCGACGTGGGGGCTGGGGAGCAATCAGCCCCAGCATTTT. This sequence encodes CASSPTWGLGSNQPQHF.

The rearrangement uses TRBV18 and TRBJ2-2; D possibly corresponds to TRBD2 (5 bases). V shed 2 bases and J shed 4 bases, with 14 bases lying between them. Germline CDR1 is KGHSH and CDR2 is LQKENI. This CDR3 region has 16 residues. CDR3 bases: TGTGCCAGCTCACCATCTGGCGGGTTCGGCACCGGGGAGCTGTTTTTT. Its translation: CASSPSGGFGTGELFF.

The chain uses TRBV11-1 and TRBJ1-2, with 8 bases matching TRBD1. V lost 1 base, J lost 5 bases, and 9 bases stayed unmatched. This CDR3 has 16 amino acids. Germline V CDR1 and CDR2: SGHAT, FQDESV (reference sequence). The CDR3 loop reads CASSLEGDRRKYGYTF. CDR3 nucleotide sequence: TGTGCCAGCAGCTTAGAGGGGGACAGGAGAAAGTATGGCTACACCTTC.

J is TRBJ2-6 and V is TRBV5-6; D is ambiguous. V shed 2 bases and J shed 4 bases, with 7 bases lying between them. The CDR3 extends over 14 amino acids. Germline loops: CDR1 SGHDT, CDR2 YYEEEE. The CDR3 DNA is TGTGCCAGCAGCTTCCAAGGCGGGGCCAACGTCCTGACTTTC. Its translation is CASSFQGGANVLTF.

This clonotype has at least ten counts. The chain links TRBV20-1 to TRBJ2-5, with 10 bases fitting TRBD2. V shed 6 bases, J shed 3 bases, and the junction held 1 base outside the gene matches. The CDR3 spans 12 residues. The germline V gene encodes CDR1 DFQATT and CDR2 SNEGSKA (reference sequence). The CDR3 sequence: CSAGLAEETQYF. Here the CDR3 DNA reads TGCAGTGCAGGACTAGCGGAAGAGACCCAGTACTTC.

This clonotype was picked up a small number of times. The rearrangement joins TRBV29-1 to TRBJ2-7, with 7 bases lining up with TRBD1. The CDR3 length is 14 residues. The trim removed 3 bases at V and 2 bases at J, leaving 7 bases unmatched. Germline values: CDR1 SQVTM, CDR2 ANQGSEA. The CDR3 loop reads CSVDSPGQPYEQYF. Written as DNA, the CDR3 is TGCAGCGTTGATTCCCCGGGACAGCCCTACGAGCAGTACTTC.

Of note for this clonotype: Possible read error: a much larger clone is one base away. The CDR3, as DNA: TGTGCCAGCAGCCTCCGACTAGCGGGAAACTACGGGCAGTACTTC. This sequence encodes CASSLRLAGNYGQYF. The gene calls are TRBV11-2 and TRBJ2-7, with 11 bases aligning to TRBD2. The CDR3 is 15 amino acids. The germline V gene encodes CDR1 SGHAT and CDR2 FQNNGV.

This clonotype was counted ten times or more. The genes are TRBV6-1 and TRBJ2-7; 7 nucleotides agree with TRBD2. J lost 7 bases, V lost 8 bases, and 14 bases had no gene match. This CDR3 has 14 amino acids. Germline lookup yields CDR1 MNHNS and CDR2 SASEGT. Written as DNA, the CDR3 is TGTGCCAGCTCAGAGGGAGGGTTCCGAGGGGAGCAGTACTTC. It is translated as CASSEGGFRGEQYF.

In this sample, this clonotype turned up many times. The chain links TRBV6-1 to TRBJ1-2; D ambiguous. Trimming left V 7 bases short and J 2 bases short, with 11 bases between. CDR3 length: 13 residues. In germline, CDR1 is MNHNS, CDR2 SASEGT. In DNA, the CDR3 is TGTGCCAGCACCCGGGGAGGGAACTATGGCTACACCTTC. This sequence encodes CASTRGGNYGYTF.

This clonotype was observed many times. The gene calls are TRBV9 and TRBJ2-7, with 8 bases fitting TRBD2. V lost 3 bases and J lost 5; bases outside the gene matches: 13. Looked up from germline, CDR1 is SGDLS and CDR2 is YYNGEE. The CDR3 consists of 16 residues. The CDR3 DNA follows: TGTGCCAGCAGCGCGATACCACTAGCGGATGGCCACGAGCAGTACTTC. Residues: CASSAIPLADGHEQYF.

This clonotype was counted ten times or more. V and J are TRBV6-5 and TRBJ1-6; 8 bases fit TRBD1. The germline CDR1 and CDR2 sequences are MNHEY and SVGAGI. V shed 4 bases, J shed 8 bases, and the junction held 4 bases outside the gene matches. The CDR3 loop spans 14 amino acids. The CDR3, as DNA: TGTGCCAGCAGTTCGACAGGGGAGGATTCACCCCTCCACTTT. As protein: CASSSTGEDSPLHF.

This clonotype was recorded many times. The rearrangement joins TRBV20-1 to TRBJ2-7; 8 bases match TRBD2. After removal of 3 bases from V and 1 base from J, the junction contained 11 bases not matched to a gene. Germline CDR1 reads DFQATT; CDR2 reads SNEGSKA (reference sequence). This CDR3 spans 16 amino acids. CDR3 in DNA: TGCAGTGCTAGGGGGGGGTTGGTAGCGGGATCCTACGAGCAGTACTTC. Translating it yields CSARGGLVAGSYEQYF.

This clonotype was counted many times. This chain uses TRBV28 with TRBJ1-1; perhaps TRBD1 as D (5 bases). The CDR3 is 15 amino acids. CDR1 is MDHEN, CDR2 SYDVKM, per germline. The V end lost 7 bases, the J end lost 5 bases, and 20 bases lay between the germline ends. The CDR3 loop reads CASTLSRREGTEAFF. The CDR3 DNA follows: TGTGCCAGCACCCTCTCTCGACGGGAGGGGACTGAAGCTTTCTTT.

In this sample, this clonotype turned up many times. The chain carries TRBV29-1 and TRBJ2-7, with D possibly being TRBD1 (6 bases). The germline V and J ends were trimmed by 3 bases and 6 bases, with 12 bases remaining between them. The CDR3 spans 12 residues. Germline CDR1 SQVTM, CDR2 ANQGSEA. CDR3 protein: CSVEAQGREQYF. The CDR3 DNA reads TGCAGCGTTGAGGCACAGGGACGCGAGCAGTACTTC.

This clonotype was seen many times. The chain has TRBV12-3 or TRBV12-4 and TRBJ2-5, with a weak D call TRBD2 (6 bases). V dropped 5 bases and J dropped 5 bases, with 15 bases sitting between them. There are 14 residues in the CDR3. The CDR3 spells CASSRDLLEETQYF. In DNA form, the CDR3 reads TGTGCCAGCAGTAGGGACTTGCTAGAGGAGACCCAGTACTTC.

This clonotype has a count of ten or more. The chain recombines TRBV10-1 with TRBJ2-2; the D is unclear. The CDR3 has 12 residues. Trimming stripped 8 bases from V and 5 bases from J, with 9 bases between. Germline V lookup: CDR1 WNHNN, CDR2 SYGVQD (reference sequence). Here the CDR3 reads CASSTETGELFF. The CDR3 nucleotides read TGCGCCAGCTCCACAGAGACCGGGGAGCTGTTTTTT.

At least ten counts were recorded for this clonotype. The chain employs TRBV6-5 and TRBJ1-2; the D gene is possibly TRBD1 (6 bases). The CDR3 consists of 13 residues. Trimming left V 4 bases short and J 4 bases short, with 10 bases between. Germline V CDR1 and CDR2: MNHEY, SVGAGI. The CDR3 DNA follows: TGTGCCAGCAGTTCACAGGGTACCTATGGCTACACCTTC. This gives the protein CASSSQGTYGYTF.

This clonotype was observed at least ten times. V and J are TRBV20-1 and TRBJ2-7; 10 bases are shared with TRBD1. CDR3 size: 17 residues. The ends lost 6 bases at V and 3 bases at J; junction bases unmatched: 17. Germline V CDR1 and CDR2: DFQATT, SNEGSKA (reference sequence). The CDR3, as DNA: TGCAGTGCCCGAAGTTCCGGGACAGGGGAAGCTGTCTACGAGCAGTACTTC. Protein product: CSARSSGTGEAVYEQYF.

The J gene is TRBJ2-7, the V gene TRBV7-8; tentatively, D is TRBD1 (6 bases). Germline V gene data show CDR1 as SGHVS and CDR2 as FQNEAQ. V was cut by 3 bases and J by 5 bases, with 11 bases left in between. The CDR3 contains 13 residues. CDR3 DNA sequence: TGTGCCAGCAGCTTGAACAGGGCCCACGAGCAGTACTTC. Residues: CASSLNRAHEQYF.

The table lists this clonotype with a few counts. This chain joins TRBV4-2 and TRBJ2-5, with a tentative D call TRBD2 (5 bases). Germline V CDR1 and CDR2: LGHNA, YNFKEQ. The length of the CDR3 is 17 residues. Trimming cost V 0 bases and J 5 bases, with 19 bases left between them. The chain's CDR3 is CASSQDDPLGDEETQYF. DNA for the CDR3: TGTGCCAGCAGCCAAGATGATCCCTTGGGAGATGAGGAGACCCAGTACTTC.

This clonotype was seen many times. The CDR3 region has the DNA TGTGCCAGCAGTAGGAGAACTTTGGAGCCCCAGCATTTT. Translation gives CASSRRTLEPQHF. This chain connects TRBV7-2 to TRBJ1-5; D gene uncertain. The CDR3 is 13 residues long. Germline V gene sequence: CDR1 SGHTA, CDR2 FQGNSA. Trimming pared 6 bases from V and 8 bases from J, leaving 14 bases between.

This clonotype was seen many times. This rearrangement joins TRBV7-2 to TRBJ2-7; D is perhaps TRBD2 (5 bases). Germline-derived CDR1 and CDR2 are SGHTA and FQGNSA. The V end lost 5 bases, the J end lost 2 bases, and 16 bases lay between the germline ends. There are 15 residues in the CDR3. CDR3 bases: TGTGCCAGCAGCCCAGAGGGCGCGACCCCCTACGAGCAGTACTTC. Protein product: CASSPEGATPYEQYF.

In this sample, this clonotype turned up a few times. The chain links TRBV3-1 to TRBJ2-5; 7 bases map to TRBD2. The CDR3 contains 15 residues. Germline V gives CDR1 LGHDT, CDR2 YNNKEL (reference sequence). J was trimmed by 7 bases and V by 0 bases; bases with no gene match: 8. The CDR3 loop reads CASSQDVGGGLTQYF. For the CDR3, the DNA is TGTGCCAGCAGCCAAGATGTGGGGGGGGGATTGACCCAGTACTTC.

The CDR3 region has the DNA TGTGCCAGCAGTTGGAATTTTGCGGAGCGGGAGGGCCAAGAGACCCAGTACTTC. Its translation: CASSWNFAEREGQETQYF. The V gene is TRBV6-5, the J gene TRBJ2-5; 10 bases align to TRBD2. The CDR3 totals 18 residues. Germline V gene lookup returns CDR1 MNHEY and CDR2 SVGAGI. V shed 4 bases, J shed 1 base, and the junction held 12 bases outside the gene matches.

In its sample, this clonotype was seen a few times. CDR3 sequence (DNA): TGTGCCAGCAGCTCCGGTTGGGACACTGAAGCTTTCTTT. Amino acids: CASSSGWDTEAFF. This sequence joins TRBV11-2 and TRBJ1-1; D gene unclear. The V gene lost 4 bases and the J gene lost 3 bases, with 9 bases spanning the gap. Germline V gene sequence: CDR1 SGHAT, CDR2 FQNNGV. This CDR3 has 13 amino acids.

This clonotype was detected ten times or more. This sequence joins TRBV27 and TRBJ1-1, with D possibly being TRBD1 (5 bases). Germline values: CDR1 MNHEY, CDR2 SMNVEV (reference sequence). The CDR3 is made up of 14 amino acids. V gave up 8 bases and J gave up 7 bases, with 20 bases separating them. The CDR3 is CASARGVGMVEAFF. CDR3 coding DNA: TGTGCCAGCGCCCGGGGGGTAGGGATGGTTGAAGCTTTCTTT.

This clonotype was observed many times. The rearrangement links TRBV7-6 to TRBJ1-5; D may be TRBD1 (6 bases). Germline V gene lookup returns CDR1 SGHVS and CDR2 FNYEAQ. V dropped 1 base and J dropped 6 bases, with 13 bases sitting between them. This CDR3 comprises 15 residues. CDR3: CASSLVRGAGQPQHF. The DNA of the CDR3 is TGTGCCAGCAGCTTAGTACGGGGGGCCGGTCAGCCCCAGCATTTT.

In its sample, this clonotype was seen many times. This chain joins TRBV15 and TRBJ2-7; weak D call: TRBD2 (6 bases). CDR3 length: 14 amino acids. V shed 1 base and J shed 2 bases, with 9 bases lying between them. The V gene's germline CDR1 is LNHNV and CDR2 YYDKDF (reference sequence). The CDR3, as DNA: TGTGCCACCAGCAGAGGCGGGGAGGCCTACGAGCAGTACTTC. Its translation: CATSRGGEAYEQYF.

This clonotype appeared many times. This chain uses TRBV7-3 with TRBJ2-2; 9 bases align to TRBD2. Germline V gene data show CDR1 as SGHTA and CDR2 as FQGTGA. This CDR3 has 18 residues. V lost 1 base, J lost 4 bases, and 10 bases stayed unmatched. The CDR3 DNA sequence: TGTGCCAGCAGCTTAAGGGCGGTAGCGGGAGTTGGCACCGGGGAGCTGTTTTTT. Translated, it gives CASSLRAVAGVGTGELFF. Full variable domain (outside the CDR3, taken from reference TRBV7-3 and TRBJ2-2): GAGVSQTPSNKVTEKGKYVELRCDPISGHTALYWYRQSLGQGPEFLIYFQGTGAADDSGLPNDRFFAVRPEGSVSTLKIQRTERGDSAVYLCASSLRAVAGVGTGELFFGEGSRLTVL.